Following are 6 T cell receptor beta chains from one sample sequenced in a study of response to subunit inactivated influenza vaccine. Each CDR3 protein is one row after TCRdb ran MiXCR on the RT-PCR reads. The table lists roughly 780,000 distinct CDR3 sequences, about 18% of them singletons, with roughly 10% in the top ten. The sample in question was PBMCs from blood, obtained 5 days after vaccination. All receptors derive from a man over 45 who received an inactivated influenza vaccine.

The rearrangement joins TRBV10-3 to TRBJ2-4, with 10 positions matching TRBD2. V gave up 10 bases and J gave up 6 bases; unmatched junction bases: 18. The CDR3 totals 17 residues. CDR1 is ENHRY and CDR2 is SYGVKD in the germline V gene. The CDR3 DNA reads as TGTGCCACCCGACCAGCGGGAGGGCCGAGAGGGGGAAACATTCAGTACTTC. Encoded protein: CATRPAGGPRGGNIQYF.

This clonotype has a handful of counts. The J gene is TRBJ1-1, the V gene TRBV7-9, with D possibly TRBD1 on 5 matching bases. V lost 0 bases, J lost 3 bases, and 14 bases lay in between. The germline V gene encodes CDR1 SEHNR and CDR2 FQNEAQ (reference sequence). The length of the CDR3 is 16 residues. CDR3 in DNA: TGTGCCAGCAGCTTAGCGACCGGGGGTCGGGACACTGAAGCTTTCTTT. The encoded protein is CASSLATGGRDTEAFF.

The rearrangement links TRBV12-3 or TRBV12-4 to TRBJ2-1, with TRBD2 as a possible D gene (6 bases). Trimming pared 3 bases from V and 9 bases from J, leaving 21 bases between. The CDR3 has 16 residues. CDR3 nucleotide sequence: TGTGCCAGCAGTTTCGGACCTAGCAGGAGGGGTAGTGAGCAGTTCTTC. Amino acid sequence: CASSFGPSRRGSEQFF.

This chain links TRBV18 with TRBJ1-1; no clear D. Germline values: CDR1 KGHSH, CDR2 LQKENI. The CDR3 contains 14 residues. The V end was cut by 6 bases, the J end by 2 bases, with 13 bases between. DNA of the CDR3: TGTGCCAGCTCCGCGGTCGCAGCCAACACTGAAGCTTTCTTT. This gives the protein CASSAVAANTEAFF.

The chain has TRBV20-1 and TRBJ2-3, with D perhaps TRBD2 (6 bases). The CDR3 extends over 15 amino acids. Trimming pared 7 bases from V and 0 bases from J, leaving 17 bases between. Germline CDR1 is DFQATT and CDR2 is SNEGSKA (reference sequence). The CDR3 DNA is TGCAGTGGTGAGGGAGGCCCACCTAGCACAGATACGCAGTATTTT. Residues: CSGEGGPPSTDTQYF.

This clonotype was observed a few times. This chain links TRBV5-6 with TRBJ2-1; 13 bases fit TRBD2. The CDR3 extends over 15 amino acids. Unmatched junction bases numbered 1, after V lost 5 bases and J lost 2 bases. Germline CDR1 reads SGHDT; CDR2 reads YYEEEE. CDR3 nucleotides: TGTGCCAGCAGGGGGACTAGCGGGACCTACAATGAGCAGTTCTTC. Translation gives CASRGTSGTYNEQFF. The full variable domain, its missing parts supplied by reference TRBV5-6 and TRBJ2-1, is DAGVTQSPTHLIKTRGQQVTLRCSPKSGHDTVSWYQQALGQGPQFIFQYYEEEERQRGNFPDRFSGHQFPNYSSELNVNALLLGDSALYLCASRGTSGTYNEQFFGPGTRLTVL.